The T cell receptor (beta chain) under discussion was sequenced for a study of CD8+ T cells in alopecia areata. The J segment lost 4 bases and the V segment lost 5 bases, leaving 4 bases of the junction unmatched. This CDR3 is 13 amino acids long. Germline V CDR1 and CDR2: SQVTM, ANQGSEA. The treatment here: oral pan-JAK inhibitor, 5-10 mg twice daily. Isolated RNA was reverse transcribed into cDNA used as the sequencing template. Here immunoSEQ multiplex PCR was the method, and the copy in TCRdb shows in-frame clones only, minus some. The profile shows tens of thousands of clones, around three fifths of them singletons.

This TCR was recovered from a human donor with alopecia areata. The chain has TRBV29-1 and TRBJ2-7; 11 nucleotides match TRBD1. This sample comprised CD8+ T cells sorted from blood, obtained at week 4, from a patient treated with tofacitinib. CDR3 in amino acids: CSVRDRGRYEQYF. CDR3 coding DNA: TGCAGCGTTCGGGACAGGGGGAGATACGAGCAGTACTTC.